The 6 T cell receptor beta chains below come from one sample, sequenced in a study of identical twins (dated by TCRdb to about 2016). The method was 5' RACE. The sample was run on an Illumina HiSeq 2000. TCRdb reran the public reads through fastp at Q25 and MiXCR, keeping productive beta chains. Duplicate CDR3 protein sequences are folded into a single record with the most common DNA and genes. The sample table lists over 500,000 distinct CDR3 sequences, approximately 22% of them with a count of one. Together, the top ten hold around 0.9% of the sample. The same sample was also used in a study of T cells expressing NK-cell markers.

Material for sequencing was CD4+ T cells sorted from blood. Receptor source: a woman younger than 30 in good health.

This chain joins TRBV6-5 and TRBJ2-7; TRBD1 aligns across 8 bases. V was clipped by 4 bases and J by 7 bases; unmatched bases: 12. The CDR3 consists of 15 residues. In germline, CDR1 is MNHEY, CDR2 SVGAGI. CDR3 nucleotide sequence: TGTGCCAGCAGTTCTCGGACAGGGCCGAGATGGGAGCAGTACTTC. It specifies CASSSRTGPRWEQYF.

This clonotype has a handful of counts. The chain recombines TRBV7-2 with TRBJ1-2; no definite D call. Trimming removed 1 base at V and 4 bases at J, with 13 bases between. The CDR3 covers 15 residues. Germline values: CDR1 SGHTA, CDR2 FQGNSA. DNA of the CDR3: TGTGCCAGCAGCTTAGGAGGGCTTGGGAGCTATGGCTACACCTTC. This encodes CASSLGGLGSYGYTF.

V usage is TRBV12-3 or TRBV12-4 and J usage is TRBJ1-2, with D possibly being TRBD1 (5 bases). This CDR3 has 16 residues. The germline V and J ends were trimmed by 5 bases and 3 bases, with 19 bases remaining between them. The CDR3 reads CASSLGGGRLYYGYTF. As DNA, the CDR3 is TGTGCCAGCAGTCTCGGCGGGGGAAGGCTCTACTATGGCTACACCTTC.

This clonotype has just a few counts. The rearrangement uses TRBV12-3 or TRBV12-4 and TRBJ1-2; a possible D gene is TRBD1 (5 bases). This CDR3 has 13 amino acids. V lost 2 bases and J 6 bases, leaving 10 bases between the germline ends. CDR3 coding DNA: TGTGCCAGCAGTTTACGGGGGTCTAATGGCTACACCTTC. Translating it yields CASSLRGSNGYTF.

The rearrangement links TRBV29-1 to TRBJ1-1; D uncertain. The germline V and J ends were trimmed by 7 bases and 2 bases, with 8 bases remaining between them. Per germline, CDR1 SQVTM and CDR2 ANQGSEA. There are 11 residues in the CDR3. The CDR3 region is CSATVNTEAFF. The CDR3 nucleotides read TGCAGCGCGACGGTAAACACTGAAGCTTTCTTT.

This clonotype was observed a handful of times. The V gene is TRBV6-1, the J gene TRBJ2-1; TRBD1 might be the D (7 bases). The CDR3 totals 15 residues. CDR1 is MNHNS, CDR2 SASEGT, per germline. V dropped 6 bases and J dropped 1 base, with 13 bases sitting between them. CDR3 DNA sequence: TGTGCCAGCAGCCTACAGGGGAGGTCCTACAATGAGCAGTTCTTC. Its translation is CASSLQGRSYNEQFF.